Listed here are 25 T cell receptor beta chains from one sample, sequenced in a study of glioma-infiltrating T cells (dated by TCRdb to the mid-2010s). Sequenced on an Illumina MiSeq. TCR alpha and beta CDR3 regions were amplified with the iRepertoire nested amplicon-rescue multiplex PCR (arm-PCR) platform from RNA. TCRdb ran its own pipeline on the public reads, namely fastp trimming at Q25 and MiXCR clone calling, and kept in-frame beta chains. Entries are consolidated by CDR3 protein sequence, retaining the most common genes and DNA. The table for this sample lists 110,000 or so distinct CDR3 sequences; about 25% of them were counted only once. The ten largest clonotypes hold 35% of the sample. The specimen sequenced was glioma tissue, nonneoplastic brain tissue, or PBMCs (not recorded which). The receptors stem from a human donor with low-grade glioma or glioblastoma, undergoing nonglioma brain surgery, or in good health (not recorded which).

This clonotype has ten or more counts. V and J are TRBV7-8 and TRBJ2-1; D is unclear. V lost 5 bases to trimming and J lost 0 bases, with 8 bases between them. The CDR3 consists of 14 residues. From germline, CDR1 is SGHVS and CDR2 FQNEAQ. CDR3 nucleotides: TGTGCCAGCAGCCGCACTACCTCCTACAATGAGCAGTTCTTC. It codes for CASSRTTSYNEQFF.

This clonotype was found many times. This chain joins TRBV7-2 and TRBJ2-3, with a weak D call TRBD1 (5 bases). V lost 3 bases, J lost 2 bases, and 9 bases lay in between. The CDR3 has 14 residues. Germline V CDR1 and CDR2: SGHTA, FQGNSA. The chain's CDR3 is CASSFPGITDTQYF. In nucleotides, the CDR3 is TGTGCCAGCAGCTTTCCAGGGATCACAGATACGCAGTATTTT.

Of note for this clonotype: No conserved phenylalanine or tryptophan is present at the end of the CDR3, so a read error is the likely explanation. J is TRBJ1-6 and V is TRBV18, with 7 bases matching TRBD1. The germline V gene has CDR1 KGHSH and CDR2 LQKENI. V shed 4 bases and J 6 bases; nucleotides not matched to a gene: 3. CDR3 length: 14 amino acids. In DNA form, the CDR3 reads TGTGCCAGCTCACATGACAGGGCTAATTCACCCCTCCACTAT. Protein: CASSHDRANSPLHY.

This sequence joins TRBV29-1 and TRBJ2-7, with D perhaps matching TRBD1 (5 bases). Germline lookup yields CDR1 SQVTM and CDR2 ANQGSEA. The V end lost 6 bases, the J end lost 7 bases, and 16 bases lay between the germline ends. The CDR3 is 12 residues long. CDR3: CSVWHLAGEQYF. DNA for the CDR3: TGCAGCGTCTGGCATCTGGCAGGGGAGCAGTACTTC.

This clonotype was seen ten or more times. The V gene is TRBV27, the J gene TRBJ2-7; D call uncertain. Germline values: CDR1 MNHEY, CDR2 SMNVEV (reference sequence). Trimming removed 2 bases from V and 0 bases from J, with 11 bases in between. This CDR3 contains 15 residues. CDR3 in amino acids: CASSLQYLGSYEQYF. The CDR3 region has the DNA TGTGCCAGCAGTTTACAGTACCTCGGCTCCTACGAGCAGTACTTC.

The V and J genes are TRBV18 and TRBJ2-1; D is unclear. The germline V and J ends were trimmed by 4 bases and 2 bases, with 6 bases remaining between them. CDR1 is KGHSH and CDR2 is LQKENI in the germline V gene. The CDR3 covers 13 residues. CDR3 in DNA: TGTGCCAGCTCACTAACGACCTACAATGAGCAGTTCTTC. This gives the protein CASSLTTYNEQFF. The full variable domain, with the rest looked up from reference TRBV18 and TRBJ2-1, is NAGVMQNPRHLVRRRGQEARLRCSPMKGHSHVYWYRQLPEEGLKFMVYLQKENIIDESGMPKERFSAEFPKEGPSILRIQQVVRGDSAAYFCASSLTTYNEQFFGPGTRLTVL.

This clonotype was observed at least ten times. The chain couples TRBV27 to TRBJ2-5; D is ambiguous. The CDR3 sequence is 13 residues long. Germline loops: CDR1 MNHEY, CDR2 SMNVEV (reference sequence). Trimming took off 8 bases at V and 5 bases at J, with 15 bases between the two ends. In DNA form, the CDR3 reads TGTGCCAGCCGGCTGACCGCGAGGGAGACCCAGTACTTC. Translated, it gives CASRLTARETQYF.

This clonotype occurred many times. V usage is TRBV7-2 and J usage is TRBJ2-5, with a possible D match to TRBD2 (5 bases). Between the trimmed V and J ends, which lost 1 base and 12 bases, there was a span of 12 bases. The germline CDR1 and CDR2 sequences are SGHTA and FQGNSA. The CDR3 runs 12 residues. This CDR3 is CASSLDEDYKYF. CDR3 DNA: TGTGCCAGCAGCTTAGACGAAGACTATAAGTACTTC.

Remarks on this clonotype: This may come from a read error, since a much larger clone is one base off. The J gene is TRBJ2-2, the V gene TRBV7-3; the match to TRBD1 covers 8 bases. The CDR3 is made up of 14 amino acids. Germline V lookup: CDR1 SGHTA, CDR2 FQGTGA. CDR3 nucleotides: TGTGCCAGCAGCGTAGGACAGGGACCGACGGAGCTGCTTTTT. Translated: CASSVGQGPTELLF.

This clonotype was observed many times. At one boundary the junction diverges from the germline segment, which might be a read error. This chain joins TRBV27 and TRBJ2-7, with D uncertain. The CDR3 is 15 amino acids. Germline CDR1 MNHEY, CDR2 SMNVEV (reference sequence). Here the CDR3 DNA reads TGTGCCAGCAGTGCCCTTAGTGGAAGGCTCTACGAGCAGCACTTC. It is translated as CASSALSGRLYEQHF.

This chain uses TRBV29-1 with TRBJ1-6; D is unclear. CDR3 length: 13 residues. The ends were cut back, 7 bases at V and 10 bases at J, with 17 bases in the middle. Looked up from germline, CDR1 is SQVTM and CDR2 is ANQGSEA. The CDR3 loop is CSALARVGSPLHF. In DNA, the CDR3 is TGCAGCGCTCTTGCCCGGGTAGGGTCACCCCTCCACTTT.

This clonotype was recorded at least ten times. V is TRBV6-4 and J is TRBJ1-1; 8 bases line up with TRBD1. The V segment lost 2 bases and the J segment 0 bases; nucleotides outside the gene matches: 5. CDR1 is MRHNA and CDR2 is SNTAGT in the germline V gene. The CDR3 has 16 residues. CDR3 amino acids: CASSDTRTGMNTEAFF. The CDR3 nucleotides are TGTGCCAGCAGTGACACCCGGACAGGGATGAACACTGAAGCTTTCTTT.

This clonotype came up many times. The chain couples TRBV11-3 to TRBJ2-5; the D is unclear. This CDR3 has 15 amino acids. In germline, CDR1 is SGHNT, CDR2 YENEEA. V was shortened by 4 bases and J by 2 bases, with 14 bases between the two germline ends. The CDR3 bases are TGTGCCAGCAGCTCAGCAGGTCCTTATCAAGAGACCCAGTACTTC. It translates to CASSSAGPYQETQYF. The full variable domain, with the rest looked up from reference TRBV11-3 and TRBJ2-5, is EAGVVQSPRYKIIEKKQPVAFWCNPISGHNTLYWYLQNLGQGPELLIRYENEEAVDDSQLPKDRFSAERLKGVDSTLKIQPAELGDSAVYLCASSSAGPYQETQYFGPGTRLLVL.

A word on this clonotype: This may be a read error, as it is one base from a much larger clone. This chain connects TRBV18 to TRBJ2-7; TRBD1 aligns across 8 bases. Germline CDR1 is KGHSH and CDR2 is LQKENI. The CDR3 extends over 15 amino acids. Trimming cost V 1 base and J 2 bases; bases outside gene matches: 4. CDR3 in DNA: TGTGCCAGCTCACCACTCGTGACAGGGGCCTACGAGCAGTACTTC. Translation: CASSPLVTGAYEQYF. The whole variable domain, filled in from reference TRBV18 and TRBJ2-7, reads NAGVMQNPRHLVRRRGQEARLRCSPMKGHSHVYWYRQLPEEGLKFMVYLQKENIIDESGMPKERFSAEFPKEGPSILRIQQVVRGDSAAYFCASSPLVTGAYEQYFGPGTRLTVT.

This clonotype was seen at least ten times. The rearrangement joins TRBV5-4 to TRBJ2-1; TRBD2 matches at 12 bases. The germline gives CDR1 SGHNT, CDR2 YYREEE (reference sequence). V lost 0 bases, J lost 9 bases, and 4 bases stayed unmatched. The CDR3 is 15 residues long. CDR3 region: CASSLGSSGRAEQFF. CDR3 bases: TGTGCCAGCAGCTTGGGCTCTAGCGGGAGGGCTGAGCAGTTCTTC.

At least ten counts were recorded for this clonotype. This chain connects TRBV3-1 to TRBJ1-2; no reliable D call. The CDR3 covers 13 residues. The V gene lost 4 bases and the J gene lost 5 bases, with 11 bases spanning the gap. Germline CDR1 LGHDT, CDR2 YNNKEL (reference sequence). This chain's CDR3 is CASSPRGAYGYTF. The CDR3, as DNA: TGTGCCAGCAGCCCCCGCGGTGCTTATGGCTACACCTTC.

This clonotype was picked up many times. This chain connects TRBV7-2 to TRBJ2-5; D gene unclear. CDR1 is SGHTA and CDR2 is FQGNSA in the germline V gene. V shed 5 bases and J shed 4 bases, with 11 bases lying between them. This CDR3 is 13 amino acids long. CDR3 in DNA: TGTGCCAGCAGCCCACAAGTCTTAGAGACCCAGTACTTC. Translation: CASSPQVLETQYF.

This clonotype has a count of ten or more. The J gene is TRBJ2-3, the V gene TRBV27, with D possibly being TRBD2 (5 bases). Per germline, CDR1 MNHEY and CDR2 SMNVEV (reference sequence). V shed 3 bases and J shed 2 bases, with 12 bases lying between them. The CDR3 length is 15 residues. The CDR3: CASSFSWTYTDTQYF. The CDR3 bases are TGTGCCAGCAGTTTTTCCTGGACTTACACAGATACGCAGTATTTT.

Of note for this clonotype: This clone may be a read error of a much larger clone one base away. This rearrangement joins TRBV19 to TRBJ2-3; tentative D call: TRBD1 (5 bases). The germline CDR1 and CDR2 sequences are LNHDA and SQIVND (reference sequence). CDR3 length: 17 residues. The V end was cut by 5 bases, the J end by 1 base, with 19 bases between. As DNA, the CDR3 is TGTGCCAGTAGTGTCTGCCCCGGCGTAGGGGGCACAGATACGCAGTATTTT. This sequence encodes CASSVCPGVGGTDTQYF. The full variable domain, in which reference TRBV19 and TRBJ2-3 provide the parts outside the CDR3, is DGGITQSPKYLFRKEGQNVTLSCEQNLNHDAMYWYRQDPGQGLRLIYYSQIVNDFQKGDIAEGYSVSREKKESFPLTVTSAQKNPTAFYLCASSVCPGVGGTDTQYFGPGTRLTVL.

This clonotype was detected only a few times. The J gene is TRBJ2-3, the V gene TRBV5-1, with a weak D call TRBD2 (5 bases). The CDR3 is 15 amino acids. CDR1 is SGHRS, CDR2 YFSETQ, per germline. Trimming took 2 bases from V and 4 from J, leaving 14 bases between them. CDR3 in DNA: TGCGCCAGCAGCTTCAGCGGAAACCCTTCAGATACGCAGTATTTT. It yields the protein CASSFSGNPSDTQYF.

There are many counts of this clonotype. This chain connects TRBV20-1 to TRBJ1-1; D is possibly TRBD1 (6 bases). V lost 3 bases, J lost 0 bases, and 14 bases lay in between. Germline CDR1 and CDR2: DFQATT and SNEGSKA (reference sequence). The CDR3 sequence is 15 residues long. CDR3 residues: CSARMSGALNTEAFF. CDR3 in DNA: TGCAGTGCTAGGATGTCGGGGGCCTTGAACACTGAAGCTTTCTTT.

The chain links TRBV7-2 to TRBJ1-1, with 7 bases that match TRBD1. The germline gives CDR1 SGHTA, CDR2 FQGNSA. Unmatched junction bases numbered 11, after V lost 5 bases and J lost 5 bases. The CDR3 has 15 amino acids. The CDR3 sequence is CASSHWTGWGTEAFF. In nucleotides, the CDR3 is TGTGCCAGCAGCCACTGGACAGGTTGGGGGACTGAAGCTTTCTTT.

The V call is TRBV6-5, the J call TRBJ2-1, with a possible D match to TRBD2 (6 bases). The V end was cut by 7 bases, the J end by 8 bases, with 15 bases between. Germline V gene data show CDR1 as MNHEY and CDR2 as SVGAGI. The CDR3 is 13 amino acids. CDR3 nucleotide sequence: TGTGCCAGCAAGTTAGCGGACACCTATGAGCAGTTCTTC. This translates into CASKLADTYEQFF.

This clonotype was recorded many times. This chain uses TRBV6-2 or TRBV6-3 with TRBJ2-1; 7 bases fit TRBD1. CDR3 length: 13 residues. Per the germline V gene, CDR1 is MNHEY and CDR2 is SVGEGT. The trim removed 0 bases at V and 13 bases at J, leaving 6 bases unmatched. CDR3 DNA sequence: TGTGCCAGCAGTTACTCTGCAAGGACAGGTCAGTTCTTC. It encodes CASSYSARTGQFF.

As to this clonotype: One junction end does not reproduce the germline sequence, and a read error may be involved. The chain is built from TRBV9 and TRBJ2-1; D is uncertain. Germline lookup yields CDR1 SGDLS and CDR2 YYNGEE. This CDR3 has 16 amino acids. CDR3 sequence: CASSVAGESSYNERFF. The CDR3 DNA reads as TGTGCCAGCAGCGTAGCTGGGGAAAGCTCCTACAATGAGCGGTTCTTC.